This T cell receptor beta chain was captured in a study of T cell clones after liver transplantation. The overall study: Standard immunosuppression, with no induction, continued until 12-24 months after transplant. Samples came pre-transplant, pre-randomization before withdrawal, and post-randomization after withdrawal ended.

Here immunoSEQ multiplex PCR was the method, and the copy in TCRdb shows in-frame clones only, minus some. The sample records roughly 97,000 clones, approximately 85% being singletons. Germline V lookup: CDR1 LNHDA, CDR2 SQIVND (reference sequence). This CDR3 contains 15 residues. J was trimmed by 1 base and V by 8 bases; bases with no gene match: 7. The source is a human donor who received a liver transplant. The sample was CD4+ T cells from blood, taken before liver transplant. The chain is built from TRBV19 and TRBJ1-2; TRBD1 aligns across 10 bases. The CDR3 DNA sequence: TGTGCCAGTGTTACCGGACAGGGGGATAACTATGGCTACACCTTC. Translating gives CASVTGQGDNYGYTF.